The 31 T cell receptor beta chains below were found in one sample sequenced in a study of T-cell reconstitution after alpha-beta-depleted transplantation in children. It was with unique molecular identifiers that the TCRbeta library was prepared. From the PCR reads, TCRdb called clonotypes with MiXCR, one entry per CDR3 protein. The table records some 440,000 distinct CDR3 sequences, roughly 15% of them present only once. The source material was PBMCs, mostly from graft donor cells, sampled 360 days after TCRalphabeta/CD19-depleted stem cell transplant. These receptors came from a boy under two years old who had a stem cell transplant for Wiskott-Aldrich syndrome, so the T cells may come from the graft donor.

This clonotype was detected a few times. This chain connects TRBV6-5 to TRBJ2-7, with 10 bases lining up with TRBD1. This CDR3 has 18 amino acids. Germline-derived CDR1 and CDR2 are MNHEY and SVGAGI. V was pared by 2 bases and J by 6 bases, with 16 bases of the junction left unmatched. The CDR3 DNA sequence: TGTGCCAGCAGTTACCCGCGAGAGTGGGGGACAGGGGAGTTCGAGCAGTACTTC. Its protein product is CASSYPREWGTGEFEQYF.

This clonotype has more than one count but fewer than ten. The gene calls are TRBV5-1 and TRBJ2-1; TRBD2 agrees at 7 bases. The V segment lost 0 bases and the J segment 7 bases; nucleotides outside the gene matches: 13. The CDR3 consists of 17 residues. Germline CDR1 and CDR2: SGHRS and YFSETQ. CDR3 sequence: CASSLVPSVTRGNEQFF. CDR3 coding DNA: TGCGCCAGCAGCTTGGTTCCGTCAGTGACGCGGGGGAATGAGCAGTTCTTC.

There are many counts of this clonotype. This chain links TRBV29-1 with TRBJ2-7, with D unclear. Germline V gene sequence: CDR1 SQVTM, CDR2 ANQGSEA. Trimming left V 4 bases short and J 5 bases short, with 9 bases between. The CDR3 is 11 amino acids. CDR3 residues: CSVGVPHEQYF. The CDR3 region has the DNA TGCAGCGTTGGGGTTCCCCACGAGCAGTACTTC.

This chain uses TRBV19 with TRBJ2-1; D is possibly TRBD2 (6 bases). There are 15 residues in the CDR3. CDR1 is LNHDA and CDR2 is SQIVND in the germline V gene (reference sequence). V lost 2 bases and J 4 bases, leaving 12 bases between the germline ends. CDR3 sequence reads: CASSIFLAGYNEQFF. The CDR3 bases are TGTGCCAGTAGTATATTTCTGGCGGGGTACAATGAGCAGTTCTTC. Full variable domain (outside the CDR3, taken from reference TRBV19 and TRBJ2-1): DGGITQSPKYLFRKEGQNVTLSCEQNLNHDAMYWYRQDPGQGLRLIYYSQIVNDFQKGDIAEGYSVSREKKESFPLTVTSAQKNPTAFYLCASSIFLAGYNEQFFGPGTRLTVL.

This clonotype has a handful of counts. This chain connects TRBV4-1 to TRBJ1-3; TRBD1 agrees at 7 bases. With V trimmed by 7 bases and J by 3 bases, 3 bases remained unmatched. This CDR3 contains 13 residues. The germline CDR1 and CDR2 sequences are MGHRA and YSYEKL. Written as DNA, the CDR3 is TGCGCCAGCACTACAGGGGATGGAAACACCATATATTTT. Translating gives CASTTGDGNTIYF.

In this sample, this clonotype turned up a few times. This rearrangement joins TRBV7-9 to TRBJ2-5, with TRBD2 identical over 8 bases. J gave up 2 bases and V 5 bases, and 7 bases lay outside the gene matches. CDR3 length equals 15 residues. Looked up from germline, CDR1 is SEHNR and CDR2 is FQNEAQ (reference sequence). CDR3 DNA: TGTGCCAGCAGCCCACCGACTAGCGTGCAAGAGACCCAGTACTTC. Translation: CASSPPTSVQETQYF.

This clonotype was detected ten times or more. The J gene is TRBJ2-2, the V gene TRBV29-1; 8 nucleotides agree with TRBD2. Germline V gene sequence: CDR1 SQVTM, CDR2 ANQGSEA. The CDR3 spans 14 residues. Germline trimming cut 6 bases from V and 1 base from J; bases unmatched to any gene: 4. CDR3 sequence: CSVGLAMNTGELFF. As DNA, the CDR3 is TGCAGCGTCGGACTAGCCATGAACACCGGGGAGCTGTTTTTT.

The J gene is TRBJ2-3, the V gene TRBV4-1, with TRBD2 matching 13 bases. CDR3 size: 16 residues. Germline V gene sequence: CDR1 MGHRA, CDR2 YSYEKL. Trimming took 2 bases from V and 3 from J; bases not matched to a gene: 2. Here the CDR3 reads CASSQLLAGGTDTQYF. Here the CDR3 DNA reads TGCGCCAGCAGCCAACTACTAGCGGGGGGGACAGATACGCAGTATTTT.

The DNA for the CDR3 is TGTGCCAGCAGCTTAGCTCGGGACGGCGAGCAGTTCTTC. Translating it yields CASSLARDGEQFF. The chain links TRBV7-6 to TRBJ2-1; D tentatively reads TRBD1 or TRBD2 (5 bases each). Germline V gene lookup returns CDR1 SGHVS and CDR2 FNYEAQ. The V and J ends lost 0 bases and 10 bases respectively, with 10 bases between them. The CDR3 consists of 13 residues.

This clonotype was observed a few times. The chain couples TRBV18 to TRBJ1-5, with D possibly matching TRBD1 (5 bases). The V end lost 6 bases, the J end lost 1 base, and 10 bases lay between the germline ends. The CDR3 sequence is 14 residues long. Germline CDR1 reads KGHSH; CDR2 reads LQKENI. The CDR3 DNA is TGTGCCAGCTCTCTCGGGACCAGCAATCAGCCCCAGCATTTT. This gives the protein CASSLGTSNQPQHF. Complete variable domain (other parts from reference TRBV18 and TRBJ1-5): NAGVMQNPRHLVRRRGQEARLRCSPMKGHSHVYWYRQLPEEGLKFMVYLQKENIIDESGMPKERFSAEFPKEGPSILRIQQVVRGDSAAYFCASSLGTSNQPQHFGDGTRLSIL.

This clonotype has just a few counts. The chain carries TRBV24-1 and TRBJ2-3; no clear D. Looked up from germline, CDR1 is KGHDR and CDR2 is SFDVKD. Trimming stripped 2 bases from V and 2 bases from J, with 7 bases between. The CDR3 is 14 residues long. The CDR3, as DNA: TGTGCCACCAGTGATTCAAGACCCACAGATACGCAGTATTTT. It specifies CATSDSRPTDTQYF.

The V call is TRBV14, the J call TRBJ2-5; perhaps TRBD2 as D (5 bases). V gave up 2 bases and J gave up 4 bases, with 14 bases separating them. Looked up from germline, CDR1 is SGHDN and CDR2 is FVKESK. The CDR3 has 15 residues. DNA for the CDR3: TGTGCCAGCAGCCAAAATCTGGGAGTGGGAGAGACCCAGTACTTC. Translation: CASSQNLGVGETQYF.

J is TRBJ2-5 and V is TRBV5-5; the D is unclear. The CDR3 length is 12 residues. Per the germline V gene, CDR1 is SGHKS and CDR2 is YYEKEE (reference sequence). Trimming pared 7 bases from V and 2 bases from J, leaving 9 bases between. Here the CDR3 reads CASGFSQETQYF. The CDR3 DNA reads TGTGCCAGCGGGTTTTCTCAAGAGACCCAGTACTTC.

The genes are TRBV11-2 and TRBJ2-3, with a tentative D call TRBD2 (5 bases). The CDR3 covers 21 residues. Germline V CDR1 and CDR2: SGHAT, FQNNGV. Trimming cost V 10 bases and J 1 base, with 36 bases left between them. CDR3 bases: TGTGCCACCTCGTGGAGGCACACAGTGTCCCCCCTCGGGCCGGGCACAGATACGCAGTATTTT. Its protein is CATSWRHTVSPLGPGTDTQYF.

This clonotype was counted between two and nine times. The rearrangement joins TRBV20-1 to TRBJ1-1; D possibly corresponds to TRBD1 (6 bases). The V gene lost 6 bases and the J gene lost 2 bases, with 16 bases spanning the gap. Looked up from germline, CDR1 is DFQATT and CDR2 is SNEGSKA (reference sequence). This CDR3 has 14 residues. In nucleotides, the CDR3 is TGCAGTGCCCCGAGGGGGTCCTTTAACACTGAAGCTTTCTTT. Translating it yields CSAPRGSFNTEAFF.

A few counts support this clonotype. CDR3: CASSPLLQNTYEQYF. The CDR3 DNA sequence: TGCGCCAGCAGCCCGCTCCTACAGAATACCTACGAGCAGTACTTC. The V gene is TRBV4-1, the J gene TRBJ2-7; D is undetermined. CDR1 and CDR2 (germline): MGHRA, YSYEKL. The CDR3 loop spans 15 amino acids. Trimming removed 4 bases from V and 2 bases from J, with 15 bases in between.

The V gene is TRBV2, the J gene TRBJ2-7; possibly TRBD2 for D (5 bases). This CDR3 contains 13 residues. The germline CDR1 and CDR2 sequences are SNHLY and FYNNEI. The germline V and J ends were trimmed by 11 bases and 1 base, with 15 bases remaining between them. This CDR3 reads CASKEGPSYEQYF. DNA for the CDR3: TGTGCCTCAAAAGAGGGCCCGTCCTACGAGCAGTACTTC.

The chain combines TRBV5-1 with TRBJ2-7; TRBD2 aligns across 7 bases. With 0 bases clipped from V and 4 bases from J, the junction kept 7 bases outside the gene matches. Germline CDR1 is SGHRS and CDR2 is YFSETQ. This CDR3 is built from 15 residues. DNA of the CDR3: TGCGCCAGCAGCTTGGTTTTCGGCGGGGGATACGAGCAGTACTTC. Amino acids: CASSLVFGGGYEQYF. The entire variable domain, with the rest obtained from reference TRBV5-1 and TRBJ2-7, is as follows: KAGVTQTPRYLIKTRGQQVTLSCSPISGHRSVSWYQQTPGQGLQFLFEYFSETQRNKGNFPGRFSGRQFSNSRSEMNVSTLELGDSALYLCASSLVFGGGYEQYFGPGTRLTVT.

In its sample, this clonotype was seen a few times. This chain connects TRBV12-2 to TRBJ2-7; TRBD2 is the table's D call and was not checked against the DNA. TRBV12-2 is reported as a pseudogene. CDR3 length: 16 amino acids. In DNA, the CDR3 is TGTGCAAGTCGCGCTCGTGGAGCGGGAGGGCCGGACGAGCAGTACTTC. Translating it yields CASRARGAGGPDEQYF.

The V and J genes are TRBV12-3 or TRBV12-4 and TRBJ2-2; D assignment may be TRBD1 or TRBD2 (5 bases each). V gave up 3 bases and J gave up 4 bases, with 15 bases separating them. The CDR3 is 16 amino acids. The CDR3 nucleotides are TGTGCCAGCAGTTTTGAAGGGACCGGTCGCACCGGGGAGCTGTTTTTT. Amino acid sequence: CASSFEGTGRTGELFF.

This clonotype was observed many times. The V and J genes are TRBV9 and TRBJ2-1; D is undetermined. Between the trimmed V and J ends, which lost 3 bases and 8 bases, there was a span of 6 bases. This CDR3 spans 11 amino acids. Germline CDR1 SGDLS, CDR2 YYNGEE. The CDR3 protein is CASSASYEQFF. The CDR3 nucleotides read TGTGCCAGCAGCGCCTCGTATGAGCAGTTCTTC. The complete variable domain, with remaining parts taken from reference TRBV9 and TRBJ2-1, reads DSGVTQTPKHLITATGQRVTLRCSPRSGDLSVYWYQQSLDQGLQFLIQYYNGEERAKGNILERFSAQQFPDLHSELNLSSLELGDSALYFCASSASYEQFFGPGTRLTVL.

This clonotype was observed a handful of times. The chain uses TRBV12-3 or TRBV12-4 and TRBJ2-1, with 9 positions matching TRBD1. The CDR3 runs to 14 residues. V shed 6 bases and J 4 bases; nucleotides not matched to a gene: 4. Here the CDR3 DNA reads TGTGCCAGCAGAAACAGGGGGCGATACAATGAGCAGTTCTTC. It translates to CASRNRGRYNEQFF.

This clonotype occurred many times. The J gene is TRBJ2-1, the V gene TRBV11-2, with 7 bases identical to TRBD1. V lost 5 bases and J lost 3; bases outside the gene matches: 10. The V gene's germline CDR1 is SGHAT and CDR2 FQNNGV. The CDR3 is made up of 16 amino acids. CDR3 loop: CASSRLTPGGYNEQFF. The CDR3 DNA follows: TGTGCCAGCAGCCGCCTGACACCAGGGGGCTACAATGAGCAGTTCTTC.

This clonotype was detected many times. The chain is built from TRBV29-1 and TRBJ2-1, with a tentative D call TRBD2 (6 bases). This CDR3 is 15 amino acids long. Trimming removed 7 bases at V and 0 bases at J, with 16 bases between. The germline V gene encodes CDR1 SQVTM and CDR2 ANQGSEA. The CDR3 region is CSASRDSSSYNEQFF. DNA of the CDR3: TGCAGCGCCTCGCGGGACTCCAGCTCCTACAATGAGCAGTTCTTC.

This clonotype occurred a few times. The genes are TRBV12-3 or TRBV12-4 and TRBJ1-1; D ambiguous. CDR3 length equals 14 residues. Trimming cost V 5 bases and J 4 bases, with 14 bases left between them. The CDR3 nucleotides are TGTGCCAGCAGTCCAGCGGGGTTGGGCACTGAAGCTTTCTTT. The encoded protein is CASSPAGLGTEAFF.

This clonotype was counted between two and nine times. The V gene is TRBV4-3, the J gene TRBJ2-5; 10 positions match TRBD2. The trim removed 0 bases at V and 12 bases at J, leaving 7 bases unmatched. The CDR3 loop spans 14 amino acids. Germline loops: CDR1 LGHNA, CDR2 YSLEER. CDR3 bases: TGCGCCAGCAGCCAAGAACATAGCGGGAGGATTGAGTACTTC. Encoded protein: CASSQEHSGRIEYF.

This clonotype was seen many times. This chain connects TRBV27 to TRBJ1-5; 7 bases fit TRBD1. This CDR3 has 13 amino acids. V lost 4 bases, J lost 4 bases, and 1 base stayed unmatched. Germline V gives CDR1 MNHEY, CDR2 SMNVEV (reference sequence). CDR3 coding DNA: TGTGCCAGCAGTTCCAGGGGGAATCAGCCCCAGCATTTT. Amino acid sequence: CASSSRGNQPQHF.

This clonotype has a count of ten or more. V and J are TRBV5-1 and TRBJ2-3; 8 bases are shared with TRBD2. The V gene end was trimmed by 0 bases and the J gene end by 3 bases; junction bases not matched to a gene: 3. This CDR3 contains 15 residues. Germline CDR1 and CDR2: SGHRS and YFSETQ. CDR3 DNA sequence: TGCGCCAGCAGCTTGGTTAGCGGGAAAACAGATACGCAGTATTTT. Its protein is CASSLVSGKTDTQYF.

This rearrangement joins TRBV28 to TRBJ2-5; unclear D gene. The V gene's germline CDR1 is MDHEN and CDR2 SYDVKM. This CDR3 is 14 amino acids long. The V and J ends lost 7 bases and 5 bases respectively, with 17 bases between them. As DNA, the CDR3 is TGTGCCAGCAACCAGCATGGACCCGGGGAGACCCAGTACTTC. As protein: CASNQHGPGETQYF.

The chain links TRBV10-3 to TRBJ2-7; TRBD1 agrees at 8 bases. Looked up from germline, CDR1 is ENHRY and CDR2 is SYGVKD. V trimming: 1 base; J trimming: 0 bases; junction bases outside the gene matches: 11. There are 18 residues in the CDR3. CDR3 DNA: TGTGCCATCAGTGAGTACGGACAGGGAAGGCAGAGCTCCTACGAGCAGTACTTC. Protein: CAISEYGQGRQSSYEQYF.

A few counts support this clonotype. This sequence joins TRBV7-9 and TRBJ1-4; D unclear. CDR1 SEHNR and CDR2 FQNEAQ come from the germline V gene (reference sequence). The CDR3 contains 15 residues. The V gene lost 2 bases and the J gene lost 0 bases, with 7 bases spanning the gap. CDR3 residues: CASSLRVTTNEKLFF. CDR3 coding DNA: TGTGCCAGCAGCTTAAGGGTAACAACTAATGAAAAACTGTTTTTT. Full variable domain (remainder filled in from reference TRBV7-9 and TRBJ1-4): DTGVSQNPRHKITKRGQNVTFRCDPISEHNRLYWYRQTLGQGPEFLTYFQNEAQLEKSRLLSDRFSAERPKGSFSTLEIQRTEQGDSAMYLCASSLRVTTNEKLFFGSGTQLSVL.